Described below is a single T cell receptor (beta chain) sequence and its context. The source of the sample is a study of identical twins. Trimming left V 6 bases short and J 5 bases short, with 11 bases between. From germline, CDR1 is ENHRY and CDR2 SYGVKD. This CDR3 has 12 amino acids. Unique molecular identifiers were present on the cDNA, and a universal primer site came from template switching. TCRdb re-called the 5' RACE reads through MiXCR, storing one row per CDR3 protein. The repertoire holds under 900,000 distinct CDR3 sequences, 18% seen once, with around 12% in the top ten. The data also belong to a second study, concerning T cells expressing NK-cell markers. That paper adds: NKG2C+ dominant clonotypes from 5 to 7 donors made up roughly 1.0-7.5% of CD8+ T cells. For a handful of donors, these clonotypes were likewise the leading ones in the CD3+CD56-NKG2C+ fraction.

The sample was PBMCs. The chain couples TRBV10-3 to TRBJ2-7; no firm D call. The source of this sequence is a woman under 30 in good health. The CDR3, as DNA: TGTGCCATCAGCACGCATTCCAACGAGCAGTACTTC. Translating gives CAISTHSNEQYF.